This T cell receptor (beta chain) stems from a study of T cells in Graves' hyperthyroidism and ophthalmopathy. Study context: Prior to any treatment, at the point of initial diagnosis, peripheral blood was collected.

Of note for this clonotype: What it binds is unknown.

The J segment lost 1 base and the V segment lost 3 bases, leaving 3 bases of the junction unmatched. Germline CDR1 SGDLS, CDR2 YYNGEE. This CDR3 has 14 residues. Uncontrolled infection, other autoimmune disease, pregnancy or lactation disqualified patients from enrolment. The authors took PBMCs from over 8.5 ml fresh peripheral blood. Study outcomes and limitations: Separation of ophthalmopathy from stable hyperthyroidism was achieved by a 13 V-J model.

Researchers took RNA transcripts and amplified the TCR beta CDR3 regions from them. First-round RT-PCR with HTBI primers amplified the TCR CDR3 region. TCRdb reanalysed the multiplex PCR reads using MiXCR and keeps one entry per CDR3 protein. Altogether around 300,000 distinct CDR3 sequences are present, roughly a fifth being singletons, with the ten largest covering roughly 40%. The J gene is TRBJ1-1, the V gene TRBV9; 7 positions match TRBD1. The sample taken for sequencing was blood. The TCR was taken from a man aged 45-65 years with Graves' ophthalmopathy. CDR3: CASSGDSWNTEAFF. The CDR3 DNA follows: TGTGCCAGCAGCGGGGACAGTTGGAACACTGAAGCTTTCTTT.